The 12 T cell receptor beta chains below all came from one sample that was sequenced in a study of control samples from healthy donors and cancer patients. Only in-frame clones appear in the TCRdb table, and some are missing; sequencing was by immunoSEQ multiplex PCR. The sample lists around 120,000 clones; 85% to 95% were seen once. The sequenced material came from PBMCs. Receptors originate from a man aged 50 or older with head and neck cancer.

The V and J genes are TRBV30 and TRBJ2-3, with D tentatively TRBD1 (6 bases). With 2 bases removed from V and 2 bases from J, the gap between germline ends came to 14 bases. The germline V gene encodes CDR1 GTSNPN and CDR2 SVGIG (reference sequence). CDR3 length equals 15 residues. The DNA of the CDR3 is TGTGCCTGGAGTACAGGGAACCTGGTCACAGATACGCAGTATTTT. Its protein is CAWSTGNLVTDTQYF.

The V call is TRBV2, the J call TRBJ1-1, with TRBD1 matching 8 bases. There are 13 residues in the CDR3. J gave up 4 bases and V 9 bases, and 7 bases lay outside the gene matches. Germline CDR1 and CDR2: SNHLY and FYNNEI. The CDR3 bases are TGTGCCAGGGGAACCGGACAGGGCACTGAAGCTTTCTTT. Protein: CARGTGQGTEAFF.

This chain links TRBV9 with TRBJ2-7; the D gene is possibly TRBD1 (5 bases). The CDR3 has 14 residues. Germline-derived CDR1 and CDR2 are SGDLS and YYNGEE. The V end was cut by 2 bases, the J end by 5 bases, with 14 bases between. The chain's CDR3 is CASSVSSGFHEQYF. CDR3 sequence (DNA): TGTGCCAGCAGCGTGTCGTCAGGGTTCCACGAGCAGTACTTC.

This clone was seen a single time. The chain carries TRBV7-3 and TRBJ1-6; D call uncertain. Germline V gene lookup returns CDR1 SGHTA and CDR2 FQGTGA. The CDR3 loop spans 14 amino acids. Trimming pared 6 bases from V and 8 bases from J, leaving 14 bases between. The CDR3 spells CASRSGRQDSPLHF. The CDR3 DNA reads as TGTGCCAGCAGGTCAGGCAGGCAAGATTCACCCCTCCACTTT.

The chain joins TRBV5-1 to TRBJ1-1; D is undetermined. In germline, CDR1 is SGHRS, CDR2 YFSETQ. The CDR3 covers 15 residues. Deletions cut 4 bases from V and 0 bases from J, with 13 bases between. The CDR3 loop is CASSPAGNLNTEAFF. DNA of the CDR3: TGCGCCAGCAGCCCGGCGGGGAATTTGAACACTGAAGCTTTCTTT. Looking up the rest from reference TRBV5-1 and TRBJ1-1 gives the full variable domain: KAGVTQTPRYLIKTRGQQVTLSCSPISGHRSVSWYQQTPGQGLQFLFEYFSETQRNKGNFPGRFSGRQFSNSRSEMNVSTLELGDSALYLCASSPAGNLNTEAFFGQGTRLTVV.

The J gene is TRBJ2-3, the V gene TRBV5-5; TRBD2 aligns across 16 bases. The germline gives CDR1 SGHKS, CDR2 YYEKEE (reference sequence). The V and J ends lost 4 bases and 3 bases, in that order; junction bases with no gene match: 8. CDR3 length: 18 residues. Written as DNA, the CDR3 is TGTGCCAGCAGCCCTCCGGGACTAGCGGGGGGGGCTACAGATACGCAGTATTTT. This translates into CASSPPGLAGGATDTQYF.

The chain joins TRBV5-4 to TRBJ2-2; 7 bases line up with TRBD1. Germline V lookup: CDR1 SGHNT, CDR2 YYREEE (reference sequence). Germline trimming cut 2 bases from V and 1 base from J; bases unmatched to any gene: 2. The CDR3 loop spans 15 amino acids. The CDR3 sequence: CASSFWDRNTGELFF. In DNA form, the CDR3 reads TGTGCCAGCAGCTTTTGGGACAGGAACACCGGGGAGCTGTTTTTT.

The chain is built from TRBV6-7 and TRBJ2-7; D is perhaps TRBD2 (6 bases). TRBV6-7 has ORF status, its function being uncertain. Trimming cost V 5 bases and J 4 bases, with 21 bases left between them. The CDR3 has 16 amino acids. CDR3 in DNA: TGTGCCAGCAGTCCAGCGGGCCGACAGAATGTGTACGAGCAGTACTTC. Translated, it gives CASSPAGRQNVYEQYF.

The chain recombines TRBV18 with TRBJ2-3; D is undetermined. Trimming shortened V by 4 bases and J by 3 bases, and 14 bases separated the two germline ends. CDR3 size: 15 residues. Germline V gives CDR1 KGHSH, CDR2 LQKENI. The CDR3 DNA follows: TGTGCCAGCTCACTGACCAAGGACCGAACAGATACGCAGTATTTT. As protein: CASSLTKDRTDTQYF.

The J gene is TRBJ2-1, the V gene TRBV30; D is perhaps TRBD2 (7 bases). V was cut by 5 bases and J by 7 bases, with 18 bases left in between. The CDR3 has 14 residues. Germline V gene lookup returns CDR1 GTSNPN and CDR2 SVGIG (reference sequence). CDR3 amino acids: CAWVSGAQGNEQFF. Written as DNA, the CDR3 is TGTGCCTGGGTGAGCGGGGCCCAGGGGAATGAGCAGTTCTTC.

The J gene is TRBJ2-2, the V gene TRBV6-6, with 10 bases fitting TRBD2. In germline, CDR1 is MNHNY, CDR2 SVGAGI (reference sequence). The CDR3 sequence is 15 residues long. Trimming cost V 8 bases and J 4 bases; bases outside gene matches: 7. In DNA form, the CDR3 reads TGTGCCAGCGGGGAGGCTAGCGGGGGCACCGGGGAGCTGTTTTTT. This encodes CASGEASGGTGELFF.

This chain joins TRBV5-8 and TRBJ1-5, with D possibly matching TRBD1 (6 bases). The CDR3 has 15 amino acids. Trimming took off 0 bases at V and 8 bases at J, with 15 bases between the two ends. Germline loops: CDR1 SGHTS, CDR2 YDEGEE. CDR3 in DNA: TGTGCCAGCAGCTTGGGTTCGGGGGCGCGGGAGCCCCAGCATTTT. This codes for CASSLGSGAREPQHF.